The sample holds a few counts of the clone carrying this T cell receptor beta chain. Antigen: not known. V dropped 6 bases and J dropped 5 bases, with 5 bases sitting between them. Germline CDR1 and CDR2: SEHNR and FQNEAQ (reference sequence). This CDR3 contains 12 residues. The sample originates from a study of T cells after yellow fever vaccination. Notes on the study in general: After the booster, around 95% of CD4 and about nine tenths of CD8 primary-response clones were re-detected.

A single record per CDR3 protein comes from TCRdb applying MiXCR to the 5' RACE reads. The sample carries about 210,000 distinct CDR3 sequences, 3% to 3.5% recorded once. The chain has TRBV7-9 and TRBJ2-6; D uncertain. The input for sequencing was CD4+ T cells sorted from PBMCs, taken 10 days after the yellow fever booster vaccination. The clonotype originates from a man between 18 and 29 years old who received the YFV17D yellow fever vaccine. DNA of the CDR3: TGTGCCAGCAGTTCTTGGGCCAACGTCCTGACTTTC. This translates into CASSSWANVLTF.